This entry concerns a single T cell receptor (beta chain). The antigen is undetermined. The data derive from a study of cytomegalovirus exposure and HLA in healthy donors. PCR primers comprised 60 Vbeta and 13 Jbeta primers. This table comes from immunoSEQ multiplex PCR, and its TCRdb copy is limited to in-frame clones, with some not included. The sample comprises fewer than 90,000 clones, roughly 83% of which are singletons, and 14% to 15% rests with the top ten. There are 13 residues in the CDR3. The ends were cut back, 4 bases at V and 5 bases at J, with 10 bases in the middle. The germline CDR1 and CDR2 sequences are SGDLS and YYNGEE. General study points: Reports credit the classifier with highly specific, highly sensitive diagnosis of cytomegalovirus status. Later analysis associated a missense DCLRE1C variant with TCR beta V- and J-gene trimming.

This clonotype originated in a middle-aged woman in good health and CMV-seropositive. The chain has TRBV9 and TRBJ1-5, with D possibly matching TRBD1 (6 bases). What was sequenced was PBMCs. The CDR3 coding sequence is TGTGCCAGCAGCTACAGGGACGATCAGCCCCAGCATTTT. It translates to CASSYRDDQPQHF.